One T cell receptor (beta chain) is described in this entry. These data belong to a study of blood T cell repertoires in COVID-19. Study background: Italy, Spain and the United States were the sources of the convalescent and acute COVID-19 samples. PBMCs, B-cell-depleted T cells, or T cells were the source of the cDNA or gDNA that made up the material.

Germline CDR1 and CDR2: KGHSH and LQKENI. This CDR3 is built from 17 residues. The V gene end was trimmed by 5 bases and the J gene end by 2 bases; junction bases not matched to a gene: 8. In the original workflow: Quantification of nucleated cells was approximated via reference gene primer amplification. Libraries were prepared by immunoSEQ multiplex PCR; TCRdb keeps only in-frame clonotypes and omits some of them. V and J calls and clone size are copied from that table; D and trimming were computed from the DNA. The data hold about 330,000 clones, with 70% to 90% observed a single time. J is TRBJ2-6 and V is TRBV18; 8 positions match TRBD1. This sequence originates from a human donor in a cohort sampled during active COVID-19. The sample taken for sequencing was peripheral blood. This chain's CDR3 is CASSKNRGAAGANVLTF. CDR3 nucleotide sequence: TGTGCCAGCTCAAAAAACAGGGGGGCAGCTGGGGCCAACGTCCTGACTTTC.